This entry concerns a single TCR beta chain. The sample originates from a study of technical replicates of blood from a few donors. Sequencing used immunoSEQ multiplex PCR; TCRdb keeps in-frame clones, though not all of them. The data hold more than 65,000 clones, with about 92% observed a single time. The sample consisted of T cells isolated from PBMCs. The receptor was derived from a human donor in good health.

The CDR3 loop is CASTPTGGGGNTIYF. The CDR3 DNA reads as TGTGCCAGCACCCCGACGGGGGGCGGTGGAAACACCATATATTTT. The rearrangement joins TRBV6-1 to TRBJ1-3; maybe TRBD1 (6 bases). Germline V lookup: CDR1 MNHNS, CDR2 SASEGT. The CDR3 loop spans 15 amino acids. Trimming took off 7 bases at V and 3 bases at J, with 16 bases between the two ends.